The clone carrying this TCR beta chain was counted many times. The sample is drawn from a study of CD8+CD57+ T cells in acquired aplastic anemia. Background on the study: Each DNA sample taken from sorted CD4+ and CD8+ cells came to 3 to 4 ug on average.

It was genomic DNA that served as the template for profiling TCR beta VDJ and CDR3. TCRdb analysed the reads with MiXCR anew, one entry per CDR3 protein. The repertoire includes 68,000 or so distinct CDR3 sequences, 45% to 55% of them detected once, and about 8% sits in the top ten. Source material: sorted CD4+, CD8+, or CD8+CD57+ T cells (not recorded which) from PBMCs. The TCR sequence derives from a human donor in good health, serving as a control.

CDR3 bases: TGTGCCAGCAGCTTGGAAGGAGGGGGGACCGGGGAGCTGTTTTTT. Encoded protein: CASSLEGGGTGELFF. The rearrangement links TRBV5-5 to TRBJ2-2, with D perhaps TRBD1 or TRBD2 (6 bases each). V was clipped by 0 bases and J by 5 bases, with 11 bases between them. Per germline, CDR1 SGHKS and CDR2 YYEKEE (reference sequence). This CDR3 has 15 residues.